This T cell receptor (beta chain) was recorded in a study of blood T cell repertoires in COVID-19. One Seattle source followed patients from active infection through their disease course. The CDR3 is 16 residues long. The germline V gene encodes CDR1 LNHNV and CDR2 YYDKDF (reference sequence). Trimming left V 0 bases short and J 0 bases short, with 8 bases between. In the original workflow: Cell counts per sample came from amplifying reference gene primers. This table comes from immunoSEQ multiplex PCR, and its TCRdb copy is limited to in-frame clones, with some not included. Clone size and the V and J calls come from that table; the DNA yielded D and trimming. The sample has about 330,000 clones, over 80% seen once.

The receptor's source is a man aged 25 to 40 with COVID-19, enrolled during active disease. The V call is TRBV15, the J call TRBJ1-4; D not resolved. Material: peripheral blood. The CDR3 DNA reads as TGTGCCACCAGCAGAGAATCTCGTGCAACTAATGAAAAACTGTTTTTT. This encodes CATSRESRATNEKLFF.